This TCR beta chain was sequenced for a study of T-cell memory formation after mild COVID-19. The overall study: TCR clusters mostly belonged to single donors.

Per the germline V gene, CDR1 is LNHDA and CDR2 is SQIVND (reference sequence). The CDR3 consists of 14 residues. V gave up 3 bases and J gave up 12 bases, with 15 bases separating them. Using constant-segment primers, 5'RACE produced TCR alpha and TCR beta cDNA libraries carrying sample barcodes and UMIs. TCRdb reanalysed the 5' RACE reads using MiXCR and keeps one entry per CDR3 protein. The sample yields about 600,000 distinct CDR3 sequences, about a fifth seen once. The sequenced material came from PBMCs or a T cell subset sorted from them (not recorded which). The TCR was taken from an adult woman who had mild COVID-19 (a few samples of this study predate the infection). Cell type and time point are not known. This chain links TRBV19 with TRBJ1-6; D call uncertain. CDR3 bases: TGTGCCAGTAGTATCGGGGAGGGCAGCCGACCCCTCCACTTT. It codes for CASSIGEGSRPLHF.